This T cell receptor (beta chain) emerged from a study of blood T cell repertoires in COVID-19. As for the study in general: T cells, B-cell-depleted T cells, or PBMCs supplied cDNA or gDNA.

The method was immunoSEQ multiplex PCR; TCRdb's version includes in-frame clones alone and lacks a portion of them. The table shows 100,000 to 150,000 clones, with more than 70% occurring only once. The CDR3 spans 15 residues. Trimming removed 4 bases from V and 0 bases from J, with 13 bases in between. CDR1 LGHNA and CDR2 YSLEER come from the germline V gene. The TCR comes from a woman of 80 years or more with acute or convalescent COVID-19. This chain uses TRBV4-3 with TRBJ2-7; D might be TRBD1 (6 bases). The sample was peripheral blood. CDR3 residues: CASSLNRDTSYEQYF. Here the CDR3 DNA reads TGCGCCAGCAGCCTCAACCGGGACACCTCCTACGAGCAGTACTTC.